This TCR beta chain came from a study of OX40 agonist ivuxolimab in advanced cancers. About the investigation overall: Ivuxolimab, which targeted the costimulatory receptor OX40 (CD134), was an agonistic, fully human IgG2 monoclonal antibody. Intravenous ivuxolimab was administered to patients every 2 weeks at six dose levels: 0.01, 0.1, 0.3, 1.5, 3 and 10 mg/kg. Of the 50 or so patients in dose escalation, about 20 had hepatocellular carcinoma, about 15 had melanoma, 9 had renal cell carcinoma and 9 had head and neck cancer. The dose-escalation cohort was almost 85% male with a mean age of roughly 62 years, ranging from roughly 23 to 90. Prior anti-PD-1, anti-PD-L1 or anti-CTLA-4 therapy was permitted, and approximately 40% of dose-escalation patients had received checkpoint inhibitors. Partial responses occurred in three dose-escalation patients: two with cutaneous melanoma and one with hepatocellular carcinoma. Peripheral TCRbeta sequencing was intended to test whether TCR sequence diversity was altered and clonal T-cell expansion was caused by ivuxolimab. The monotherapy dose-escalation portion (N of about 57 patients) of the phase I ivuxolimab trial is reported in the paper. Study-wide findings and limitations: Low levels of normalized T-cell clonal expansion were also shown by some nonresponding patients. After ivuxolimab, CD8+ T cells had more expanded clones than CD4+ T cells on average. Clonal expansion of both CD4+ and CD8+ blood T cells was observed from baseline to week 6 at doses 0.1 to 3.0 mg/kg. Antigen specificity was not determined for the clonally expanded peripheral T cells. In partial responders in the 0.1-3.0 mg/kg groups, normalized peripheral clonal expansion was found to be among the lowest, especially among CD8+ T cells.

CDR1 SGHDT and CDR2 YYEEEE are derived from the germline V gene. V is trimmed back by 4 bases and J by 1 base, and the junction contains 6 bases that no gene match accounts for. The CDR3 starts with the cysteine, ends with the phenylalanine, and has 17 residues. Only the CDR3 DNA stays, 51 bases, in frame from base 1. This clone was seen just once. Its recognized antigen is unknown. The input lacks base qualities; no much larger clone sits a single base away. Genomic DNA was isolated from the sorted cells so that the TCRbeta CDR3 region could be sequenced. The immunoSEQ Assay was used to sequence the TCRbeta CDR3 regions. The table comes from immuneACCESS by way of TCRdb, which keeps in-frame sequences with V and J called. Part of the clones is missing from these tables; in studies checked, under half for an unresolved V gene and the rest for unknown reasons. This sample lists more than 50,000 clones; about 82% were detected once. About 2.6% of the sample is held by the ten biggest clonotypes.

The trial excluded patients who had a history of autoimmune disease or were on systemic immunosuppression. In every dose cohort, peripheral blood was drawn for TCR sequencing at baseline, cycle 4 day 1, and cycle 7 day 1. The samples were drawn from a first-in-human, open-label, multicenter phase I dose-escalation trial of ivuxolimab. Adults with locally advanced or metastatic melanoma, renal cell carcinoma, hepatocellular carcinoma or head and neck squamous cell carcinoma were enrolled in the trial. Before TCR sequencing, CD4+ and CD8+ T cells were separately sorted from peripheral blood. The TCR originated in an adult with an advanced solid tumor such as melanoma, head and neck, liver or kidney cancer. The source material was CD4+ or CD8+ T cells sorted from blood, sampled in a trial of the OX40 agonist ivuxolimab. The sequence is built from TRBV5-6 and TRBJ2-6; TRBD1 fits 9 bases in the junction. Read as DNA, the sequence is TGTGCCAGCAGCGCGGGACAGGGAATTTCTGGGGCCAACGTCCTGACTTTC. This translates into CASSAGQGISGANVLTF.